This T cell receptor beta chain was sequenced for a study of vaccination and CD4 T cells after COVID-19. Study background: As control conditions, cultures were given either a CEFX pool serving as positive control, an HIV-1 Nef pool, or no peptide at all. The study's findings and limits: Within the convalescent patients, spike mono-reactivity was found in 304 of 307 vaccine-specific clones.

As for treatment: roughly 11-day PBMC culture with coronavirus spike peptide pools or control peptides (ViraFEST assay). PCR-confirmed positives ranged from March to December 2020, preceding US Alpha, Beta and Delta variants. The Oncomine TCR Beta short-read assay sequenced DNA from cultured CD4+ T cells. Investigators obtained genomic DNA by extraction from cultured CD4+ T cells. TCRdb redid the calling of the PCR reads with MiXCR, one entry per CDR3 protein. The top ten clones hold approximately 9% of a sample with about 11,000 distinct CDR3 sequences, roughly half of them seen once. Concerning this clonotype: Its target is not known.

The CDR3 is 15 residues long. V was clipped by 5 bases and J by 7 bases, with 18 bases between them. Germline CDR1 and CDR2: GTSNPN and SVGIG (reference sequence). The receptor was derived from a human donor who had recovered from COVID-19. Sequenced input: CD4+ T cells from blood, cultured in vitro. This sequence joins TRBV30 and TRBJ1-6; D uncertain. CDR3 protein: CAWAFGGRDNSPLHF. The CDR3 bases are TGTGCCTGGGCTTTCGGCGGCAGAGACAATTCACCCCTCCACTTT.